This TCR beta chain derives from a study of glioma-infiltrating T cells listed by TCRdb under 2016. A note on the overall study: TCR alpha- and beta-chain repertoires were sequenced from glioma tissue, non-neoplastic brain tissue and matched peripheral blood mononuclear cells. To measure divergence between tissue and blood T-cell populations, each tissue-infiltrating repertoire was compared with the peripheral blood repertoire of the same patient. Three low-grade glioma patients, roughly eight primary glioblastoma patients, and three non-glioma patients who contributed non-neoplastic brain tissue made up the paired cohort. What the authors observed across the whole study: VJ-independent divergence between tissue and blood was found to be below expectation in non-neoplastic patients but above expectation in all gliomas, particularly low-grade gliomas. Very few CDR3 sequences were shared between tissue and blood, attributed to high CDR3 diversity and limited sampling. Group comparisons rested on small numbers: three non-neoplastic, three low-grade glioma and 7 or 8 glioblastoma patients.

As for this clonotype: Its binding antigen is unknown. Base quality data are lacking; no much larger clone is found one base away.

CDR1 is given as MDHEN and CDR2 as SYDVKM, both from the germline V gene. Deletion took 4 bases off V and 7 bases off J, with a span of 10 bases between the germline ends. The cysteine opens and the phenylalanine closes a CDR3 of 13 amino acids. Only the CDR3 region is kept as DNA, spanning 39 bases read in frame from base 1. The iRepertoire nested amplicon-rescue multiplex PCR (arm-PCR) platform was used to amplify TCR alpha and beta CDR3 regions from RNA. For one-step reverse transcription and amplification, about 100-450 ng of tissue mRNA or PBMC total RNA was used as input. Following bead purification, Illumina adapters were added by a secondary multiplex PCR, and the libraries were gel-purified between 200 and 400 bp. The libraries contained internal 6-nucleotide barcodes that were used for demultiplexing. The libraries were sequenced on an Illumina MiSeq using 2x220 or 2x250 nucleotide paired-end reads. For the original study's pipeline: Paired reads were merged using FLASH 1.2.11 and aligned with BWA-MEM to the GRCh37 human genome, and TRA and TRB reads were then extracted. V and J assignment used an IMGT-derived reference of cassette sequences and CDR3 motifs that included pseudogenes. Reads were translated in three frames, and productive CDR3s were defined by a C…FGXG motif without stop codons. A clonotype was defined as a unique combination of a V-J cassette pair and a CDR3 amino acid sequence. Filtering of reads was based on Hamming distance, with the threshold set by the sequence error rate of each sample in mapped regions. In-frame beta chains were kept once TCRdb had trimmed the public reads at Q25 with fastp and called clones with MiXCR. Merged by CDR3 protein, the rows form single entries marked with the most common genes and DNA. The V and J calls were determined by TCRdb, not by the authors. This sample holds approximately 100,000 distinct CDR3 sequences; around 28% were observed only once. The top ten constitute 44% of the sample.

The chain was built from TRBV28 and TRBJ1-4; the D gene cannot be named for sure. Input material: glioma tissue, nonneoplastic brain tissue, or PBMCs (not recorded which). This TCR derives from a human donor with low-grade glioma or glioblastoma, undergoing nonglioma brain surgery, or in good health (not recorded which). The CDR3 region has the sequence CASSSVPSEKLFF. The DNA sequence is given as TGTGCCAGCAGTTCGGTCCCGTCTGAAAAACTGTTTTTT.